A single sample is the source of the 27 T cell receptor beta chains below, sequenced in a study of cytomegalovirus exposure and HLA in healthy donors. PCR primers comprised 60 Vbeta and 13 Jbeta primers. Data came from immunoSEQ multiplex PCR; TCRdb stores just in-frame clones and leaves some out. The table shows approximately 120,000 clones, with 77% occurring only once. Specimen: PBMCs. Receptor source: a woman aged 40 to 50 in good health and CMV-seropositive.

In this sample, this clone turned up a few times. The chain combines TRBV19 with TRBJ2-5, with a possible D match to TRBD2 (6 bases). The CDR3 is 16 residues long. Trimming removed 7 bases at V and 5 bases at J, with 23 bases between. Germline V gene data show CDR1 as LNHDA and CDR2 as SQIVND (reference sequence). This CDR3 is CASTGRLGDGRETQYF. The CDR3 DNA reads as TGTGCCAGTACCGGCCGGCTGGGGGATGGGAGGGAGACCCAGTACTTC.

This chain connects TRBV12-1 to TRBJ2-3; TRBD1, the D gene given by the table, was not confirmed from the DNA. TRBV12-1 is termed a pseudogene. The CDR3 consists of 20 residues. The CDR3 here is CASSFDPGTASGVCTDTQYF. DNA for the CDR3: TGTGCCAGCAGCTTTGACCCCGGGACAGCTTCTGGGGTGTGTACAGATACGCAGTATTTT.

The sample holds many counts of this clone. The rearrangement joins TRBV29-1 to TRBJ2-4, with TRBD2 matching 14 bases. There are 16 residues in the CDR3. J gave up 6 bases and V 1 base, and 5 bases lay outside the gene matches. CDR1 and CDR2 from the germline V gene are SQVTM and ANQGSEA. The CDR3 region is CSVEGLAGGLGNIQYF. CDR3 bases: TGCAGCGTTGAAGGACTAGCGGGAGGGTTGGGAAACATTCAGTACTTC.

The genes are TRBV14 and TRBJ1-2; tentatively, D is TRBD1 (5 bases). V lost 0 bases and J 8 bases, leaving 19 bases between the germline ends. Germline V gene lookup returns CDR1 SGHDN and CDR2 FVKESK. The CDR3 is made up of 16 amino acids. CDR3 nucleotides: TGTGCCAGCAGCCAAGATAGGGCAGCCCCTCAGGGCGGCTACACCTTC. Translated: CASSQDRAAPQGGYTF.

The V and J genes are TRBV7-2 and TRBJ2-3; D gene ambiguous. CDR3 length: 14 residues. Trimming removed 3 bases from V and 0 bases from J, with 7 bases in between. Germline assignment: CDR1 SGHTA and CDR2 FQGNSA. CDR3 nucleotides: TGTGCCAGCAGCTTTGGCGGAAGCACAGATACGCAGTATTTT. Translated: CASSFGGSTDTQYF.

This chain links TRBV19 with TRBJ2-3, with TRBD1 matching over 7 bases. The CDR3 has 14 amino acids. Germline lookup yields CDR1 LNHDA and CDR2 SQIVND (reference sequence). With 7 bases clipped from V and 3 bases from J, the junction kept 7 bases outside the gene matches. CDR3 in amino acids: CASKSGRGTDTQYF. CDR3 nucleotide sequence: TGTGCCAGTAAGTCGGGCAGGGGGACAGATACGCAGTATTTT.

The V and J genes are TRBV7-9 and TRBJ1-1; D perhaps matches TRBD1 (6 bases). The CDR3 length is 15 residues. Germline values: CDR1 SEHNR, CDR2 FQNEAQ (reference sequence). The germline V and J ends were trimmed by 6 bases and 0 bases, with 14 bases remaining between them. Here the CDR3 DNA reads TGTGCCAGCAGGGCGACAGGAGACATGAACACTGAAGCTTTCTTT. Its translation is CASRATGDMNTEAFF.

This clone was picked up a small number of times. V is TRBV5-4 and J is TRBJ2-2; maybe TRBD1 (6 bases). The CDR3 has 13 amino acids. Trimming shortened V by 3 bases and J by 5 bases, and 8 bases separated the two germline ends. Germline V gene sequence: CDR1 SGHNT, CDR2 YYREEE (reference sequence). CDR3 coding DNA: TGTGCCAGCAGCTCAGGGGTTACCGGGGAGCTGTTTTTT. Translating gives CASSSGVTGELFF.

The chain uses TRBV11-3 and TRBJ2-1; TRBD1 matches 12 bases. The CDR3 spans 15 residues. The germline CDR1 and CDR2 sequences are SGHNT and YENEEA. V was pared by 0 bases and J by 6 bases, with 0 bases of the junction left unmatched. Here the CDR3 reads CASSLEGQGANEQFF. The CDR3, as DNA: TGTGCCAGCAGCTTAGAGGGACAGGGGGCCAATGAGCAGTTCTTC.

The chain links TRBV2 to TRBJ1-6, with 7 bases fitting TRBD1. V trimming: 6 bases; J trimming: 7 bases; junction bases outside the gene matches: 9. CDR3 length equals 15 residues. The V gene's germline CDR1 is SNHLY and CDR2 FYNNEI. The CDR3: CASSFETGRNSPLHF. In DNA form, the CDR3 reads TGTGCCAGCAGCTTCGAGACAGGGAGGAATTCACCCCTCCACTTT.

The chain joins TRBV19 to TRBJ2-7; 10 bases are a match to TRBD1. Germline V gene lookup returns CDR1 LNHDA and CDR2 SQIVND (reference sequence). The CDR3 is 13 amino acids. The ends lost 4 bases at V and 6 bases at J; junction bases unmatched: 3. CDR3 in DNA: TGTGCCAGTAGTAGGGACAGGGGAAGCGAGCAGTACTTC. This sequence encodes CASSRDRGSEQYF. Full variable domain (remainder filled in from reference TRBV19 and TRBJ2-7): DGGITQSPKYLFRKEGQNVTLSCEQNLNHDAMYWYRQDPGQGLRLIYYSQIVNDFQKGDIAEGYSVSREKKESFPLTVTSAQKNPTAFYLCASSRDRGSEQYFGPGTRLTVT.

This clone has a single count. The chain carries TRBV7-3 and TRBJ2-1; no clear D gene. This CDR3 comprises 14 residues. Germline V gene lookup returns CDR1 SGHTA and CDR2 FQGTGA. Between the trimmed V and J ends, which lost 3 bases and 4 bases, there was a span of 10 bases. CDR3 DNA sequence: TGTGCCAGCAGCTTTGATAGCTTATACAATGAGCAGTTCTTC. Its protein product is CASSFDSLYNEQFF.

The CDR3: CASSPQGQGYTF. CDR3 DNA: TGTGCCAGCAGCCCACAGGGCCAAGGCTACACCTTC. V gene TRBV5-4 combines with J gene TRBJ1-2; D is perhaps TRBD1 (6 bases). Germline-derived CDR1 and CDR2 are SGHNT and YYREEE (reference sequence). CDR3 length equals 12 residues. V gave up 4 bases and J gave up 8 bases, with 12 bases separating them.

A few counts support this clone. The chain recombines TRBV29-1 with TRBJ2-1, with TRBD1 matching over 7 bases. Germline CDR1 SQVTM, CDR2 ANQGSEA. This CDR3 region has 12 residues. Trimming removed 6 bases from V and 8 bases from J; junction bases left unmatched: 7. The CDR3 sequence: CSVNTGVHEQFF. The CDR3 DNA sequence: TGCAGCGTCAACACAGGGGTCCATGAGCAGTTCTTC.

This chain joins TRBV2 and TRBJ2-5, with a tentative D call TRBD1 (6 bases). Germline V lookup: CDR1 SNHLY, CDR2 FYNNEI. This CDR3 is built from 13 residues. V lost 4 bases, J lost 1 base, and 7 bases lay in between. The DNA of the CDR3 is TGTGCCAGCAGTGGGGACATCCAAGAGACCCAGTACTTC. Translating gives CASSGDIQETQYF.

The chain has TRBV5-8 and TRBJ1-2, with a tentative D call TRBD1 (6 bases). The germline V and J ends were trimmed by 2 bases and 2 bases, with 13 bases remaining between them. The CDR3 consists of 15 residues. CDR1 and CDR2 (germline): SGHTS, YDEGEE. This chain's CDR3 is CASSFVATGNYGYTF. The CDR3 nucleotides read TGTGCCAGCAGCTTCGTTGCTACAGGGAACTATGGCTACACCTTC.

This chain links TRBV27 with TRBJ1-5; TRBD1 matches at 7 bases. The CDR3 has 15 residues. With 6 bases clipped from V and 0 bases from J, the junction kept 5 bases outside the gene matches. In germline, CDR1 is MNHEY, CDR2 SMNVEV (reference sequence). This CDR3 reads CASRETGYSNQPQHF. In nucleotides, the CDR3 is TGTGCCAGCAGGGAGACAGGGTATAGCAATCAGCCCCAGCATTTT.

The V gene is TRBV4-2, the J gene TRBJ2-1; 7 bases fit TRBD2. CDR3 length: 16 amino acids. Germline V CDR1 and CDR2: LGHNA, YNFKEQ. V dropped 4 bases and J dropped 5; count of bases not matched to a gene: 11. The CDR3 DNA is TGTGCCAGCAGCCGATCCACCCGGGACTACCACAATGAGCAGTTCTTC. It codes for CASSRSTRDYHNEQFF.

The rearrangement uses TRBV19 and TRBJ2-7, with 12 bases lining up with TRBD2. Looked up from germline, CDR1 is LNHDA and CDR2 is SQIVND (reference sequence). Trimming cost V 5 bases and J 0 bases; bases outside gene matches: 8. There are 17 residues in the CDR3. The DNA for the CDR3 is TGTGCCAGTAGTCCGAGGACTAGCGGGACTCGCTCCTACGAGCAGTACTTC. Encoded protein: CASSPRTSGTRSYEQYF.

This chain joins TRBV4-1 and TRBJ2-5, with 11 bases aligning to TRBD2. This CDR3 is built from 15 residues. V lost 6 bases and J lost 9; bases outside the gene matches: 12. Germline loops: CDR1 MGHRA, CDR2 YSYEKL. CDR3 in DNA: TGCGCCAGCAGACCCACCCGGGGACTAGCGGAGGCCCAGTACTTC. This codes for CASRPTRGLAEAQYF.

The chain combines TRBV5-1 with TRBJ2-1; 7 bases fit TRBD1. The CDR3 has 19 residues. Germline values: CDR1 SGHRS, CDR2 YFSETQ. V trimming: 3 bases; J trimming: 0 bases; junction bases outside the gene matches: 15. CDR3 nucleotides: TGCGCCAGCAGCTCGTTACTCGGGACAGACCCTTTCTCCTACAATGAGCAGTTCTTC. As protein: CASSSLLGTDPFSYNEQFF.

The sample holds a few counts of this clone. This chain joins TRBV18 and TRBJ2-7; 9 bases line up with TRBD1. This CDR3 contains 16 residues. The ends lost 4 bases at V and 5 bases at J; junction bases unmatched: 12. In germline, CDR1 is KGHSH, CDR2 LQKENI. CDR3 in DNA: TGTGCCAGCTCACTCAGACAGGGGGGCCTAGGGAACGAGCAGTACTTC. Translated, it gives CASSLRQGGLGNEQYF.

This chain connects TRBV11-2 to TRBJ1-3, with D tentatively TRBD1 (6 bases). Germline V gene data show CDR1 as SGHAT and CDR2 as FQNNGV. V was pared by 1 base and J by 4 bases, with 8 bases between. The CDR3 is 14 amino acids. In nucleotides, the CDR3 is TGTGCCAGCAGCTTAGGAACAGGGGGAAACACCATATATTTT. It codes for CASSLGTGGNTIYF.

The CDR3 sequence: CASSQNRGDTEAFF. The CDR3 DNA follows: TGTGCCAGCTCACAAAACAGGGGAGACACTGAAGCTTTCTTT. The rearrangement links TRBV18 to TRBJ1-1, with 7 bases identical to TRBD1. This CDR3 is 14 amino acids long. V was pared by 4 bases and J by 3 bases, with 5 bases of the junction left unmatched. In germline, CDR1 is KGHSH, CDR2 LQKENI.

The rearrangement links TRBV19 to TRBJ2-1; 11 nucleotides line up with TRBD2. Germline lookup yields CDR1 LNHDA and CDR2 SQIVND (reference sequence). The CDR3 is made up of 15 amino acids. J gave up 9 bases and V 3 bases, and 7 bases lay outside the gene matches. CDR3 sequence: CASSMGTSGSGEQFF. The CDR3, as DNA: TGTGCCAGTAGTATGGGCACTAGCGGGAGTGGTGAGCAGTTCTTC.

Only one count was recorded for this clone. CDR3 sequence reads: CASSFIQGGNSPLHF. CDR3 bases: TGTGCCAGCAGTTTCATACAGGGCGGGAATTCACCCCTCCACTTT. The V call is TRBV27, the J call TRBJ1-6; tentatively, D is TRBD1 (6 bases). Deletions cut 3 bases from V and 7 bases from J, with 13 bases between. CDR1 is MNHEY, CDR2 SMNVEV, per germline (reference sequence). The CDR3 has 15 amino acids.

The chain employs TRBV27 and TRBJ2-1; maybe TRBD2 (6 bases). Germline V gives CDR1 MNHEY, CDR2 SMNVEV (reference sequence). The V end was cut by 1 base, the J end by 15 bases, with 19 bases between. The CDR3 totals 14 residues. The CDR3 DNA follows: TGTGCCAGCAGTTTATTAGGGGACTCCAGTCTCCTGTTCTTC. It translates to CASSLLGDSSLLFF.